These 10 T cell receptor beta chains came from one sample sequenced in a study of CD8 T cells in Susac syndrome. Random hexamers were used to reverse transcribe an amount of about 0.5 to 1 ug RNA. TCRdb re-called the immunoSEQ multiplex PCR reads through MiXCR, storing one row per CDR3 protein. Among a few hundred thousand distinct CDR3 sequences, about 85% were seen once, and the ten largest hold approximately 0.12%. Sequences were obtained from CD8+ T cells from PBMCs. These receptors originate from a human donor with multiple sclerosis.

The sample holds one count of this clonotype. One end of the junction is discordant with germline, which a read error may explain. The chain couples TRBV19 to TRBJ2-1, with D possibly matching TRBD2 (5 bases). CDR1 and CDR2 from the germline V gene are LNHDA and SQIVND (reference sequence). The CDR3 extends over 15 amino acids. CDR3 nucleotide sequence: TGTGCCAGTAGTACCACCAGCGGACCCTACTATGAGCAGTTCTTC. Its translation: CASSTTSGPYYEQFF.

The gene calls are TRBV6-1 and TRBJ2-3; a possible D gene is TRBD2 (6 bases). Per the germline V gene, CDR1 is MNHNS and CDR2 is SASEGT. The CDR3 runs 18 residues. The V end lost 7 bases, the J end lost 0 bases, and 23 bases lay between the germline ends. The CDR3 spells CASKRVGRATSSTDTQYF. The CDR3 DNA is TGTGCCAGCAAAAGGGTCGGGAGAGCTACCTCTAGCACAGATACGCAGTATTTT.

This clonotype was counted once. The V and J genes are TRBV19 and TRBJ2-2; 12 bases are a match to TRBD2. Germline assignment: CDR1 LNHDA and CDR2 SQIVND (reference sequence). The CDR3 length is 17 residues. With V trimmed by 1 base and J by 7 bases, 7 bases remained unmatched. The CDR3 sequence: CASSIALAGGPDGELFF. The CDR3 DNA follows: TGTGCCAGTAGTATAGCGCTAGCGGGAGGGCCGGACGGGGAGCTGTTTTTT. The complete variable domain, with remaining parts taken from reference TRBV19 and TRBJ2-2, reads DGGITQSPKYLFRKEGQNVTLSCEQNLNHDAMYWYRQDPGQGLRLIYYSQIVNDFQKGDIAEGYSVSREKKESFPLTVTSAQKNPTAFYLCASSIALAGGPDGELFFGEGSRLTVL.

The genes are TRBV7-9 and TRBJ1-1; D ambiguous. CDR3 length: 15 residues. V was clipped by 4 bases and J by 3 bases, with 15 bases between them. CDR1 and CDR2 (germline): SEHNR, FQNEAQ (reference sequence). CDR3: CASSSGPGIDTEAFF. DNA for the CDR3: TGTGCCAGCAGCTCCGGACCGGGGATAGACACTGAAGCTTTCTTT. The complete variable domain, with remaining parts taken from reference TRBV7-9 and TRBJ1-1, reads DTGVSQNPRHKITKRGQNVTFRCDPISEHNRLYWYRQTLGQGPEFLTYFQNEAQLEKSRLLSDRFSAERPKGSFSTLEIQRTEQGDSAMYLCASSSGPGIDTEAFFGQGTRLTVV.

CDR3 sequence: CASSFSPPRGLETGELFF. CDR3 nucleotides: TGTGCCAGCAGTTTCTCCCCCCCCCGCGGGCTGGAAACCGGGGAGCTGTTTTTT. The genes are TRBV27 and TRBJ2-2; weak D call: TRBD2 (5 bases). The ends were cut back, 3 bases at V and 5 bases at J, with 22 bases in the middle. The germline V gene encodes CDR1 MNHEY and CDR2 SMNVEV (reference sequence). The CDR3 contains 18 residues.

This rearrangement joins TRBV15 to TRBJ2-5; D is possibly TRBD2 (6 bases). The length of the CDR3 is 14 residues. V was trimmed by 4 bases and J by 4 bases, leaving 13 bases between them. Germline CDR1 and CDR2: LNHNV and YYDKDF (reference sequence). The CDR3 coding sequence is TGTGCCACCAGCACTCTCGGAGGGACAGAGACCCAGTACTTC. This encodes CATSTLGGTETQYF.

Comment on this clonotype: The junction differs from germline at one of its ends, possibly a read error. This chain connects TRBV5-6 to TRBJ1-5; D is uncertain. The CDR3 totals 13 residues. From germline, CDR1 is SGHDT and CDR2 YYEEEE. In DNA, the CDR3 is TGTGCCAGCAGTTTGGGCGGGGATCAGCCCCAGCATTTT. This gives the protein CASSLGGDQPQHF.

This clonotype was observed a handful of times. The chain employs TRBV28 and TRBJ1-1; no firm D call. The V end lost 3 bases, the J end lost 5 bases, and 7 bases lay between the germline ends. This CDR3 is 12 amino acids long. The germline V gene has CDR1 MDHEN and CDR2 SYDVKM. CDR3: CASSLDGTEAFF. The CDR3 DNA follows: TGTGCCAGCAGTTTGGACGGGACTGAAGCTTTCTTT. The full variable domain, with the rest looked up from reference TRBV28 and TRBJ1-1, is DVKVTQSSRYLVKRTGEKVFLECVQDMDHENMFWYRQDPGLGLRLIYFSYDVKMKEKGDIPEGYSVSREKKERFSLILESASTNQTSMYLCASSLDGTEAFFGQGTRLTVV.

The gene calls are TRBV10-2 and TRBJ2-7, with a tentative D call TRBD1 (5 bases). V lost 10 bases to trimming and J lost 5 bases, with 15 bases between them. Germline V gene lookup returns CDR1 WSHSY and CDR2 SAAADI. The CDR3 sequence is 12 residues long. Written as DNA, the CDR3 is TGCGCCACCCGGCGCAGGGTGGACGAGCAGTACTTC. It is translated as CATRRRVDEQYF.

This clonotype was detected once. CDR3 loop: CATSDLQSNEQFF. DNA for the CDR3: TGTGCCACCAGTGATTTGCAGAGCAATGAGCAGTTCTTC. V and J are TRBV24-1 and TRBJ2-1; D is ambiguous. The CDR3 consists of 13 residues. V was shortened by 0 bases and J by 6 bases, with 5 bases between the two germline ends. The germline V gene encodes CDR1 KGHDR and CDR2 SFDVKD.